The 20 T cell receptor beta chains below come from one sample, sequenced in a study of prognosis after radiotherapy for stage I lung cancer. Amplification of TCR beta CDR3 from genomic DNA used two-round multiplex PCR. The use of primers specific to each TRBV and TRBJ gene characterized first-round PCR. Each CDR3 protein is one row after TCRdb ran MiXCR on the multiplex PCR reads. The sample records about 18,000 distinct CDR3 sequences, less than 70% being singletons. Sample: PBMCs, taken before or after stereotactic body radiation therapy (not recorded which). The receptors derive from a donor at least 50 years old with non-small cell lung cancer.

The chain is built from TRBV6-1 and TRBJ1-6, with 8 bases matching TRBD1. The CDR3 consists of 15 residues. The V gene's germline CDR1 is MNHNS and CDR2 SASEGT. The V segment lost 7 bases and the J segment 9 bases; nucleotides outside the gene matches: 11. The CDR3 DNA reads TGTGCCAGCAACGGAGGACAGGGAGGAGGTTCACCCCTCCACTTT. Encoded protein: CASNGGQGGGSPLHF.

This chain joins TRBV27 and TRBJ1-2; D is uncertain. In germline, CDR1 is MNHEY, CDR2 SMNVEV (reference sequence). This CDR3 comprises 15 residues. V lost 5 bases, J lost 7 bases, and 20 bases lay in between. CDR3 region: CASSILSGAGVGYTF. DNA for the CDR3: TGTGCCAGCAGTATACTATCGGGCGCCGGTGTTGGCTACACCTTC.

This clonotype came up a few times. V and J are TRBV12-3 or TRBV12-4 and TRBJ2-7; D gene unclear. V was pared by 6 bases and J by 1 base, with 13 bases between. This CDR3 has 14 amino acids. The CDR3 protein is CASRPWGVSYEQYF. CDR3 bases: TGTGCCAGCAGACCCTGGGGTGTTTCCTACGAGCAGTACTTC.

The chain uses TRBV11-2 and TRBJ2-7; 9 bases are shared with TRBD1. The germline V gene encodes CDR1 SGHAT and CDR2 FQNNGV. The CDR3 is made up of 16 amino acids. Trimming removed 4 bases from V and 7 bases from J; junction bases left unmatched: 14. DNA of the CDR3: TGTGCCAGCAGCTCCTACCCCCGGGACAGGGCGGAGGAGCAGTACTTC. Protein: CASSSYPRDRAEEQYF.

The chain carries TRBV9 and TRBJ2-7, with 12 nucleotides matching TRBD2. The germline V gene encodes CDR1 SGDLS and CDR2 YYNGEE. The CDR3 has 17 residues. Losses at the gene ends were 4 bases for V and 4 bases for J; bases not matched to a gene: 12. CDR3 sequence reads: CASSLNPSGRAGYEQYF. The CDR3 DNA is TGTGCCAGCAGCCTCAACCCTAGCGGGAGGGCCGGGTACGAGCAGTACTTC.

V gene TRBV6-2 or TRBV6-3 combines with J gene TRBJ2-3, with D tentatively TRBD2 (6 bases). This CDR3 has 16 residues. V was pared by 0 bases and J by 2 bases, with 12 bases between. In germline, CDR1 is MNHEY, CDR2 SVGEGT. The CDR3 DNA reads as TGTGCCAGCAGTTACTCTCGGCGGGGACCCACAGATACGCAGTATTTT. Its protein is CASSYSRRGPTDTQYF.

Worth noting for this clonotype: A much larger clonotype is one base distant, so this may be a read error. The chain uses TRBV6-2 or TRBV6-3 and TRBJ2-5; 9 bases match TRBD2. Germline V gene sequence: CDR1 MNHEY, CDR2 SVGEGT. This CDR3 is built from 14 residues. With V trimmed by 8 bases and J by 9 bases, 13 bases remained unmatched. The CDR3 sequence is CASDNLAGSPSQYF. CDR3 nucleotide sequence: TGTGCCAGCGATAATCTAGCGGGATCTCCATCCCAGTACTTC.

This clonotype is classed as medium-sized. The chain carries TRBV28 and TRBJ2-2; 11 nucleotides agree with TRBD2. The CDR3 runs to 15 residues. The germline CDR1 and CDR2 sequences are MDHEN and SYDVKM. V lost 2 bases to trimming and J lost 4 bases; unmatched junction nucleotides: 0. CDR3 in DNA: TGTGCCAGCAGTTTACTAGCGGGAGGCACCGGGGAGCTGTTTTTT. Protein: CASSLLAGGTGELFF.

V usage is TRBV4-1 and J usage is TRBJ1-5, with D perhaps matching TRBD1 (5 bases). Germline lookup yields CDR1 MGHRA and CDR2 YSYEKL. This CDR3 region has 13 residues. V lost 0 bases to trimming and J lost 6 bases, with 6 bases between them. CDR3 amino acids: CASSQDRGQPQHF. The CDR3 region has the DNA TGCGCCAGCAGCCAAGATAGGGGTCAGCCCCAGCATTTT.

As DNA, the CDR3 is TGTGCCAACAGATTCTTCCCGACCAGCACAGATACGCAGTATTTT. Translation gives CANRFFPTSTDTQYF. V and J are TRBV7-2 and TRBJ2-3; D ambiguous. This CDR3 spans 15 amino acids. Deletions cut 10 bases from V and 0 bases from J, with 17 bases between. CDR1 is SGHTA, CDR2 FQGNSA, per germline.

The chain joins TRBV7-2 to TRBJ2-2, with D possibly TRBD1 on 6 matching bases. Trimming stripped 5 bases from V and 2 bases from J, with 15 bases between. Germline CDR1 and CDR2: SGHTA and FQGNSA. This CDR3 spans 16 amino acids. DNA of the CDR3: TGTGCCAGCAGCCTTGGGGGCAACGGTAACACCGGGGAGCTGTTTTTT. Encoded protein: CASSLGGNGNTGELFF. The full variable domain, completed using reference TRBV7-2 and TRBJ2-2, is GAGVSQSPSNKVTEKGKDVELRCDPISGHTALYWYRQSLGQGLEFLIYFQGNSAPDKSGLPSDRFSAERTGGSVSTLTIQRTQQEDSAVYLCASSLGGNGNTGELFFGEGSRLTVL.

To note about this clonotype: This sequence is one base from a far larger clone and is likely a read error. V usage is TRBV7-9 and J usage is TRBJ2-3; D possibly corresponds to TRBD2 (6 bases). The CDR3 is 14 amino acids. V was pared by 6 bases and J by 3 bases, with 13 bases between. Germline CDR1 reads SEHNR; CDR2 reads FQNEAQ (reference sequence). CDR3 coding DNA: TGTGCCAGCAGTTGGACTATTACTACAGATACGCAGTATTTT. Protein: CASSWTITTDTQYF.

The V gene is TRBV28, the J gene TRBJ2-5, with 12 bases aligning to TRBD1. The V and J ends lost 6 bases and 3 bases, in that order; junction bases with no gene match: 8. Germline V gives CDR1 MDHEN, CDR2 SYDVKM. The CDR3 contains 16 residues. CDR3 bases: TGTGCCAGCAGGGGGGGGGGGACAGGGGGCAAAGAGACCCAGTACTTC. Residues: CASRGGGTGGKETQYF.

On this clonotype: Relative to the germline gene, one junction end is altered; a read error may explain this. The V call is TRBV6-2 or TRBV6-3, the J call TRBJ2-1; 8 bases match TRBD1. The V gene's germline CDR1 is MNHEY and CDR2 SVGEGT. The CDR3 has 16 amino acids. The CDR3 nucleotides are TGTGCCAGCAGCCCCATCCCCGGACAGGGTCGGAATGAGCTGCTCTTC. Translation: CASSPIPGQGRNELLF.

The table lists this clonotype with a count of one. The junction does not match germline at one end; this may be a read error. J is TRBJ2-5 and V is TRBV28; a weak D match, TRBD2 (6 bases). This CDR3 region has 16 residues. The germline gives CDR1 MDHEN, CDR2 SYDVKM. DNA of the CDR3: TGTGCCAGCAGTTTGGTTGGGCGGGGTCCCCAAGAGACCAAGTACTTC. Protein: CASSLVGRGPQETKYF.

The V call is TRBV6-1, the J call TRBJ2-3; 8 bases are a match to TRBD2. The germline V gene encodes CDR1 MNHNS and CDR2 SASEGT. The CDR3 spans 16 residues. Germline trimming cut 11 bases from V and 7 bases from J; bases unmatched to any gene: 20. CDR3 nucleotides: TGTGCCGCGGGAATGGGTAGCGGGATTCGTACATATACGCAGTATTTT. As protein: CAAGMGSGIRTYTQYF.

The chain combines TRBV27 with TRBJ1-4; D remains ambiguous. The CDR3 is 11 amino acids. V was pared by 8 bases and J by 10 bases, with 11 bases between. CDR1 and CDR2 (germline): MNHEY, SMNVEV (reference sequence). CDR3 region: CASGLRGKLFF. The CDR3, as DNA: TGTGCCAGCGGGTTACGGGGAAAACTGTTTTTT.

Worth noting for this clonotype: At one boundary the junction diverges from the germline segment, which might be a read error. The J gene is TRBJ2-2, the V gene TRBV28; D possibly matches TRBD1 or TRBD2 (5 bases each). This CDR3 is 14 amino acids long. Germline V CDR1 and CDR2: MDHEN, SYDVKM. CDR3 in amino acids: CASSPGTSTGDLFF. For the CDR3, the DNA is TGTGCCAGCAGCCCCGGGACCTCCACCGGGGATCTGTTTTTT.

This clonotype is judged medium-sized. The V call is TRBV5-1, the J call TRBJ2-2; no definite D call. Germline CDR1 reads SGHRS; CDR2 reads YFSETQ. This CDR3 is built from 14 residues. Deletions cut 0 bases from V and 7 bases from J, with 10 bases between. CDR3 nucleotides: TGCGCCAGCAGCTTGGAGGTGGGTCTCGGGGAGCTGTTTTTT. Amino acid sequence: CASSLEVGLGELFF. Full variable domain (remainder filled in from reference TRBV5-1 and TRBJ2-2): KAGVTQTPRYLIKTRGQQVTLSCSPISGHRSVSWYQQTPGQGLQFLFEYFSETQRNKGNFPGRFSGRQFSNSRSEMNVSTLELGDSALYLCASSLEVGLGELFFGEGSRLTVL.

The table lists this clonotype with many counts. This chain links TRBV5-4 with TRBJ2-1, with 11 bases identical to TRBD2. There are 15 residues in the CDR3. The V gene end was trimmed by 4 bases and the J gene end by 4 bases; junction bases not matched to a gene: 4. Germline V CDR1 and CDR2: SGHNT, YYREEE (reference sequence). Here the CDR3 reads CASSPGTSGYNEQFF. The DNA for the CDR3 is TGTGCCAGCAGCCCTGGGACTAGCGGTTACAATGAGCAGTTCTTC.